A selection of T cell receptor beta chains follows, all from one sample in a study of T cells in Graves' hyperthyroidism and ophthalmopathy. From the multiplex PCR reads, TCRdb called clonotypes with MiXCR, one entry per CDR3 protein. This sample has some 270,000 distinct CDR3 sequences; roughly 22% occur once, and the top ten carry around 40%. The sample taken for sequencing was blood. These TCRs come from a middle-aged woman with Graves' ophthalmopathy. CDR3s include the opening cysteine and the closing phenylalanine or tryptophan. The D gene is left open where the match is weak. Some rows mark clone size as missing; the rest say once, few, many or name a class of expanded clone.

>many|TRBD2|TRBJ2-6|TRBV27
TGTGCCAGCAGTCCCGGGAGGCGTGGGGCCAACGTCCTGACTTTC
CASSPGRRGANVLTF
>NA|NA|TRBJ1-1|TRBV7-8
TGTGCCAGCAGTCAACAGGGAGGTGAGACTGAAGCTTTCTTT
CASSQQGGETEAFF
>many|TRBD2|TRBJ2-7|TRBV28
TGTGCCAGCAGACCCCGCGGTGCGGGAGCTTACGAGCAGTACTTC
CASRPRGAGAYEQYF
>NA|TRBD1|TRBJ1-5|TRBV28
TGTGCCAGCAGCTCGACAGGGTTGGGCCAGCCCCAGCATTTT
CASSSTGLGQPQHF
>NA|NA|TRBJ2-7|TRBV6-1
TGTGCCAGCAGTCGGGACGTTATCTCCTACGAGCAGTACTTC
CASSRDVISYEQYF
>few|TRBD1|TRBJ1-1|TRBV12-3/TRBV12-4
TGTGCCAGCAGTTTGGTGGGACAGGGCACTGAAGCTTTCTTT
CASSLVGQGTEAFF
>few|NA|TRBJ1-2|TRBV7-2
TGTGCCAGCAGGAGAACTACAGGGTCCTACGGCTACACCTTC
CASRRTTGSYGYTF
>many|TRBD1|TRBJ2-5|TRBV6-5
TGTGCCAGCAGTTACGGGACAGGGGGAGAGACCCAGTACTTC
CASSYGTGGETQYF
>many|TRBD2|TRBJ2-5|TRBV20-1
TGCAGTGCTGTCCTAGCGGGAGACCAAGAGACCCAGTACTTC
CSAVLAGDQETQYF
>many|TRBD1|TRBJ1-2|TRBV30
TGTGCCTGGAGCGACGGGACAGGGAACTATGGCTACACCTTC
CAWSDGTGNYGYTF
>NA|NA|TRBJ2-5|TRBV20-1
TGCAGTGCACTCCAAAACCAAGAGACCCAGTACTTC
CSALQNQETQYF
>many|TRBD2|TRBJ2-5|TRBV12-3/TRBV12-4
TGTGCCAGCAGTAACCGGGAGGGCGGAGAGACCCAGTACTTC
CASSNREGGETQYF
>many|NA|TRBJ2-5|TRBV5-1
TGCGCCAGCAGCTGGGAACAAGAGACCCAGTACTTC
CASSWEQETQYF
>many|NA|TRBJ1-3|TRBV6-5
TGTGCCAGCAGTTACGAGGGCTTGGGTGGAAACACCATATATTTT
CASSYEGLGGNTIYF
>many|NA|TRBJ2-5|TRBV7-9
TGTGCCAGCAGCCTACAGGGCTTACAAGAGACCCAGTACTTC
CASSLQGLQETQYF
>many|TRBD1|TRBJ2-2|TRBV15
TGTGCCACCAGCAGAGAGGGGCAGGGGGCGAACACCGGGGAGCTGTTTTTT
CATSREGQGANTGELFF
>many|TRBD1|TRBJ1-1|TRBV12-3/TRBV12-4
TGTGCCAGCAGGCACCGGGACAGGGTAACGAACACTGAAGCTTTCTTT
CASRHRDRVTNTEAFF
>NA|TRBD2|TRBJ2-2|TRBV7-2
TGTGCCAGCAGCTTTCTAGCGGGAGCTATCGGGGAGCTGTTTTTT
CASSFLAGAIGELFF
>many|TRBD1|TRBJ1-2|TRBV25-1
TGTGCCAGCAGTGAATGGGGGACAGGGGCGGACTATGGCTACACCTTC
CASSEWGTGADYGYTF
>NA|NA|TRBJ1-1|TRBV5-1
TGCGCCAGCATAGCGCCGGAGCAGACGAACACTGAAGCTTTCTTT
CASIAPEQTNTEAFF
>many|TRBD1|TRBJ1-1|TRBV6-5
TGTGCCAGCACCACGGACAGGGGGGGGACTGAAGCTTTCTTT
CASTTDRGGTEAFF
>NA|NA|TRBJ2-7|TRBV27
TGTGCCAGCGGCGGTGGAGGGTTGTACGAGCAGTACTTC
CASGGGGLYEQYF
>many|NA|TRBJ1-2|TRBV19
TGTGCCAGTAGTACCTCCCGTCAGTGGCCGAACTATGGCTACACCTTC
CASSTSRQWPNYGYTF
>few|NA|TRBJ2-7|TRBV20-1
TGCAGTGCTTCAGCTCAGGGGATGAACGAGCAGTACTTC
CSASAQGMNEQYF
>few|NA|TRBJ1-5|TRBV6-2/TRBV6-3
TGTGCCAGCAGTCCAAGGGGGGGGGATCAGCCCCAGCATTTT
CASSPRGGDQPQHF
>NA|NA|TRBJ2-6|TRBV28
TGTGCCAGCACCCCGGACCGACCTCCCCACGTCCTGACTTTC
CASTPDRPPHVLTF
>many|NA|TRBJ1-1|TRBV30
TGTGCCTGGAGTCTACTCGCTCCCGGTGACACTGAAGCTTTCTTT
CAWSLLAPGDTEAFF
>many|NA|TRBJ2-7|TRBV6-5
TGTGCCAGCAGTAGACAGTGGGACGAGCAGTACTTC
CASSRQWDEQYF
>many|NA|TRBJ1-5|TRBV6-1
TGTGCCAGCAGTCCGATGGGGCACAATCAGCCCCAGCATTTT
CASSPMGHNQPQHF
>many|NA|TRBJ1-1|TRBV29-1
TGCAGCGCAGCGATTGGGACTGGAAACACTGAAGCTTTCTTT
CSAAIGTGNTEAFF
>many|NA|TRBJ2-7|TRBV7-2
TGTGCCAGCAGCTACAGTGCAGGGAACGGCGAGCAGTACTTC
CASSYSAGNGEQYF
>few|TRBD2|TRBJ2-4|TRBV4-1
TGCGCCAGCAGCCAGGTGGGACTAGCGGGTGAGGGGGACATTCAGTACTTC
CASSQVGLAGEGDIQYF
>many|TRBD2|TRBJ2-5|TRBV12-3/TRBV12-4
TGTGCCAGCAGCCTTGGGGGAGCGGGAGCGGAGACCCAGTACTTC
CASSLGGAGAETQYF
>NA|NA|TRBJ1-2|TRBV12-3/TRBV12-4
TGTGCCAGCAGTTTGAGAGGTGGGGGCGGCTACACCTTC
CASSLRGGGGYTF
>few|TRBD2|TRBJ2-5|TRBV6-5
TGTGCCAGCAGTTCGCGACTAGCGGGAGTAGAGACCCAGTACTTC
CASSSRLAGVETQYF
>many|TRBD1|TRBJ1-1|TRBV20-1
TGCAGTGCTTACAGGACAGGTAACACTGAAGCTTTCTTT
CSAYRTGNTEAFF